This TCR beta chain was captured in a study of cytomegalovirus exposure and HLA in healthy donors. Overall study: An analysis done earlier identified 117 million unique TCR beta sequences from about 180 million T cells. General study results and limits: Highly shared variants forming one cluster were likely a sequencing artifact.

PCR involved 60 Vbeta and 13 Jbeta primers. Generated by immunoSEQ multiplex PCR, the TCRdb table keeps only in-frame clones and is missing some. The table shows just over 200,000 clones, with around 86% occurring only once. The CDR3 is made up of 15 amino acids. Germline assignment: CDR1 LNHDA and CDR2 SQIVND (reference sequence). The V and J ends lost 1 base and 5 bases respectively, with 12 bases between them. Comments on this clone: The antigen remains unidentified.

Healthy bone marrow donors made up the donor group. J is TRBJ2-1 and V is TRBV19; TRBD2 might be the D (5 bases). The sequenced sample consisted of PBMCs. The TCR originated in a woman between 40 and 50 years old in good health and CMV-seronegative. CDR3: CASSIGALGNNEQFF. The CDR3 coding sequence is TGTGCCAGTAGTATAGGAGCACTAGGTAACAATGAGCAGTTCTTC.